Below, 30 T cell receptor beta chains from the same sample are listed, as sequenced in a study of blood T cell repertoires in COVID-19. Clones were sequenced by immunoSEQ multiplex PCR, and TCRdb holds only the in-frame ones, with some missing. The sample gives 9,000 to 15,000 clones, about two thirds of which show up once; 5% to 6.5% is in the top ten. What was sequenced was peripheral blood. The receptors here all came from a man between 60 and 75 years old with COVID-19, enrolled during active disease.

This rearrangement joins TRBV7-2 to TRBJ2-1, with D tentatively TRBD2 (6 bases). Germline-derived CDR1 and CDR2 are SGHTA and FQGNSA. V was shortened by 1 base and J by 4 bases, with 11 bases between the two germline ends. The CDR3 runs to 15 residues. In DNA form, the CDR3 reads TGTGCCAGCAGCTTAGTGGGGGGTTTTTACAATGAGCAGTTCTTC. Translation: CASSLVGGFYNEQFF. Complete variable domain (other parts from reference TRBV7-2 and TRBJ2-1): GAGVSQSPSNKVTEKGKDVELRCDPISGHTALYWYRQSLGQGLEFLIYFQGNSAPDKSGLPSDRFSAERTGGSVSTLTIQRTQQEDSAVYLCASSLVGGFYNEQFFGPGTRLTVL.

The rearrangement joins TRBV28 to TRBJ2-1; TRBD1 might be the D (5 bases). There are 14 residues in the CDR3. The germline gives CDR1 MDHEN, CDR2 SYDVKM. V was cut by 8 bases and J by 1 base, with 12 bases left in between. The CDR3 spells CASLTGDSYNEQFF. The CDR3 DNA sequence: TGTGCCAGCCTCACAGGAGATTCCTACAATGAGCAGTTCTTC. Drawing the rest from reference TRBV28 and TRBJ2-1, the complete variable domain is DVKVTQSSRYLVKRTGEKVFLECVQDMDHENMFWYRQDPGLGLRLIYFSYDVKMKEKGDIPEGYSVSREKKERFSLILESASTNQTSMYLCASLTGDSYNEQFFGPGTRLTVL.

The V gene is TRBV28, the J gene TRBJ1-1, with 8 positions matching TRBD1. CDR1 and CDR2 (germline): MDHEN, SYDVKM. V dropped 8 bases and J dropped 1; count of bases not matched to a gene: 9. This CDR3 region has 15 residues. The CDR3 loop is CASYPDRVGNTEAFF. Here the CDR3 DNA reads TGTGCCAGCTACCCGGACAGGGTAGGGAACACTGAAGCTTTCTTT.

The chain has TRBV7-9 and TRBJ2-1; 7 bases are shared with TRBD2. Unmatched junction bases numbered 11, after V lost 4 bases and J lost 8 bases. This CDR3 is 15 amino acids long. Germline CDR1 and CDR2: SEHNR and FQNEAQ (reference sequence). In DNA, the CDR3 is TGTGCCAGCAGCTCCTTAGCGGGCTGGCTGGATGAGCAGTTCTTC. Protein sequence: CASSSLAGWLDEQFF.

A few counts support this clone. The chain employs TRBV5-1 and TRBJ1-1; TRBD1 agrees at 7 bases. The V segment lost 2 bases and the J segment 3 bases; nucleotides outside the gene matches: 4. CDR3 size: 14 residues. Germline CDR1 and CDR2: SGHRS and YFSETQ. CDR3 residues: CASSFTGVDTEAFF. The CDR3, as DNA: TGCGCCAGCAGCTTTACAGGGGTGGACACTGAAGCTTTCTTT.

This clone has just a few counts. The rearrangement joins TRBV11-3 to TRBJ2-5; weak D call: TRBD2 (5 bases). V was clipped by 4 bases and J by 1 base, with 19 bases between them. Germline assignment: CDR1 SGHNT and CDR2 YENEEA. The CDR3 is 17 residues long. This CDR3 reads CASSSLLDRAVQETQYF. DNA for the CDR3: TGTGCCAGCAGCTCCCTCTTGGATAGAGCGGTCCAAGAGACCCAGTACTTC.

CDR3 in DNA: TGTGCCAGCAGCTTGGAGGGTGATAATTCACCCCTCCACTTT. This encodes CASSLEGDNSPLHF. This sequence joins TRBV7-8 and TRBJ1-6; D is unresolved. Trimming stripped 3 bases from V and 5 bases from J, with 8 bases between. The CDR3 spans 14 residues. Germline V gives CDR1 SGHVS, CDR2 FQNEAQ. Variable domain in full (rest from reference TRBV7-8 and TRBJ1-6): GAGVSQSPRYKVAKRGQDVALRCDPISGHVSLFWYQQALGQGPEFLTYFQNEAQLDKSGLPSDRFFAERPEGSVSTLKIQRTQQEDSAVYLCASSLEGDNSPLHFGNGTRLTVT.

Comments on this clone: At one end the junction does not follow the germline gene, possibly because of a read error. The rearrangement uses TRBV15 and TRBJ1-2; 7 positions agree with TRBD1. The CDR3 is made up of 17 amino acids. Germline CDR1 and CDR2: LNHNV and YYDKDF (reference sequence). In DNA form, the CDR3 reads TGTGCCACCAGCCGGATCTGGACAGGACTAACTAACTATGGCCACACCTTC. It translates to CATSRIWTGLTNYGHTF. The whole variable domain, filled in from reference TRBV15 and TRBJ1-2, reads DAMVIQNPRYQVTQFGKPVTLSCSQTLNHNVMYWYQQKSSQAPKLLFHYYDKDFNNEADTPDNFQSRRPNTSFCFLDIRSPGLGDTAMYLCATSRIWTGLTNYGHTFGSGTRLTVV.

This chain uses TRBV6-5 with TRBJ2-4; the D gene is possibly TRBD1 (5 bases). Germline V gene data show CDR1 as MNHEY and CDR2 as SVGAGI. Trimming pared 8 bases from V and 9 bases from J, leaving 20 bases between. CDR3 size: 14 residues. CDR3 nucleotides: TGTGCCAGCGTCTCATTAGGGGCAGGCGGCATTCAGTACTTC. Residues: CASVSLGAGGIQYF.

The chain joins TRBV5-1 to TRBJ1-5; 7 nucleotides align to TRBD1. The CDR3 consists of 14 residues. The V gene's germline CDR1 is SGHRS and CDR2 YFSETQ. The V and J ends lost 3 bases and 3 bases, in that order; junction bases with no gene match: 3. The CDR3 region has the DNA TGCGCCAGCAGCTGGGACAGTTTCAATCAGCCCCAGCATTTT. Protein sequence: CASSWDSFNQPQHF.

This sequence joins TRBV10-3 and TRBJ1-6; D is perhaps TRBD1 (5 bases). CDR3 length: 17 residues. Germline assignment: CDR1 ENHRY and CDR2 SYGVKD. With 8 bases removed from V and 0 bases from J, the gap between germline ends came to 17 bases. The CDR3 sequence: CAIGGGPSSSYNSPLHF. For the CDR3, the DNA is TGTGCCATCGGGGGGGGACCCTCGAGCTCCTATAATTCACCCCTCCACTTT.

This chain joins TRBV19 and TRBJ2-1; possible D gene TRBD2, 6 bases. V was clipped by 1 base and J by 7 bases, with 11 bases between them. This CDR3 is 14 amino acids long. Germline V CDR1 and CDR2: LNHDA, SQIVND (reference sequence). In DNA, the CDR3 is TGTGCCAGTAGTATAGGGACTACGGGTAATGAGCAGTTCTTC. Its translation: CASSIGTTGNEQFF.

The chain has TRBV6-1 and TRBJ2-7; 14 positions agree with TRBD2. Germline values: CDR1 MNHNS, CDR2 SASEGT. CDR3 length: 17 residues. Trimming removed 1 base from V and 3 bases from J; junction bases left unmatched: 5. The CDR3 is CASSEGGLAGVFYEQYV. The CDR3 DNA reads as TGTGCCAGCAGTGAAGGGGGACTAGCGGGAGTCTTCTACGAGCAGTACGTC.

Only one count was recorded for this clone. CDR3 bases: TGTGCCACCACCCAGTGGTACAATGAGCAGTTCTTC. It yields the protein CATTQWYNEQFF. The V and J genes are TRBV28 and TRBJ2-1; unclear D gene. V lost 10 bases, J lost 4 bases, and 11 bases lay in between. The CDR3 runs 12 residues. Germline V gene data show CDR1 as MDHEN and CDR2 as SYDVKM.

The genes are TRBV27 and TRBJ2-1, with TRBD2 matching over 9 bases. CDR1 is MNHEY and CDR2 is SMNVEV in the germline V gene (reference sequence). The CDR3 spans 17 residues. V lost 2 bases, J lost 7 bases, and 12 bases stayed unmatched. CDR3 amino acids: CASSLVSGGIHGNEQFF. CDR3 sequence (DNA): TGTGCCAGCAGTTTAGTTAGCGGGGGAATCCATGGGAATGAGCAGTTCTTC.

This clone was observed a few times. The junction shows a germline mismatch at one end, possibly a read error. V is TRBV12-3 or TRBV12-4 and J is TRBJ1-1; D perhaps matches TRBD1 (6 bases). The CDR3 contains 12 residues. The CDR3 DNA sequence: TGTGCCAGCAGCTTAGAGGGGGCTGAAGCTTTCTTT. This gives the protein CASSLEGAEAFF.

The table lists this clone with a few counts. For the CDR3, the DNA is TGTGCCAGCAGGCTAGCGGGGGGCCAAGAGACCCAGTACTTC. Protein sequence: CASRLAGGQETQYF. The chain links TRBV6-5 to TRBJ2-5; 11 bases are shared with TRBD2. Germline lookup yields CDR1 MNHEY and CDR2 SVGAGI. This CDR3 contains 14 residues. With 6 bases clipped from V and 1 base from J, the junction kept 1 base outside the gene matches.

V usage is TRBV3-1 (or the pseudogene TRBV3-2) and J usage is TRBJ1-1; 7 bases align to TRBD1. CDR1 LGHDT and CDR2 YNNKEL come from the germline V gene (reference sequence). Germline trimming cut 4 bases from V and 5 bases from J; bases unmatched to any gene: 7. The CDR3 consists of 14 residues. As DNA, the CDR3 is TGTGCCAGCAGCCGATCACAGGGGATGACTGAAGCTTTCTTT. The encoded protein is CASSRSQGMTEAFF.

The chain uses TRBV6-5 and TRBJ2-2; 8 bases are a match to TRBD2. Trimming at V came to 7 bases and at J to 6 bases, leaving 7 bases not matched to a gene. Germline V gene lookup returns CDR1 MNHEY and CDR2 SVGAGI. The CDR3 totals 14 residues. The CDR3 coding sequence is TGTGCCAGCACACCGGGACTAGTTTCCGGGGAGCTGTTTTTT. Amino acid sequence: CASTPGLVSGELFF.

This clone was recorded a few times. CDR3: CASSYSDRTELFF. DNA for the CDR3: TGTGCCAGCAGTTACTCCGACAGGACAGAGCTGTTTTTT. The V gene is TRBV6-2 or TRBV6-3, the J gene TRBJ2-2; maybe TRBD1 (6 bases). V was pared by 0 bases and J by 11 bases, with 10 bases between. The CDR3 has 13 residues. The germline CDR1 and CDR2 sequences are MNHEY and SVGEGT.

This rearrangement joins TRBV18 to TRBJ2-2, with D possibly matching TRBD1 (5 bases). V shed 3 bases and J shed 5 bases, with 13 bases lying between them. CDR1 is KGHSH and CDR2 is LQKENI in the germline V gene. The CDR3 length is 15 residues. This chain's CDR3 is CASSPDTGRTGELFF. CDR3 in DNA: TGTGCCAGCTCACCGGACACCGGGCGGACCGGGGAGCTGTTTTTT.

There are a few counts of this clone. The chain carries TRBV18 and TRBJ1-1; D perhaps matches TRBD1 (6 bases). The CDR3 consists of 13 residues. Trimming took off 2 bases at V and 6 bases at J, with 10 bases between the two ends. The germline V gene encodes CDR1 KGHSH and CDR2 LQKENI. The CDR3 reads CASSPEQGAEAFF. The CDR3 DNA reads TGTGCCAGCTCACCAGAACAGGGAGCTGAAGCTTTCTTT.

The chain joins TRBV15 to TRBJ2-1; 11 nucleotides line up with TRBD1. V trimming: 3 bases; J trimming: 8 bases; junction bases outside the gene matches: 6. Germline V CDR1 and CDR2: LNHNV, YYDKDF (reference sequence). The CDR3 length is 15 residues. This chain's CDR3 is CATSRRTGGIDEQFF. DNA of the CDR3: TGTGCCACCAGCAGGCGGACAGGGGGCATTGATGAGCAGTTCTTC.

The gene calls are TRBV5-1 and TRBJ2-1; 10 bases match TRBD2. This CDR3 region has 15 residues. V gave up 0 bases and J gave up 8 bases; unmatched junction bases: 5. Germline loops: CDR1 SGHRS, CDR2 YFSETQ. CDR3 sequence reads: CASSLEASGSDEQFF. CDR3 DNA sequence: TGCGCCAGCAGCTTGGAGGCTAGCGGGAGTGATGAGCAGTTCTTC.

The gene calls are TRBV24-1 and TRBJ1-5; D remains unclear. The CDR3 runs 18 residues. V lost 2 bases and J lost 5, with 21 bases in between. Germline CDR1 is KGHDR and CDR2 is SFDVKD. The CDR3 is CATSDCDRMRCPDQPQHF. The CDR3, as DNA: TGTGCCACCAGTGATTGCGATCGAATGCGGTGCCCCGATCAGCCCCAGCATTTT.

The genes are TRBV28 and TRBJ1-5; D is unresolved. Trimming stripped 1 base from V and 0 bases from J, with 13 bases between. The CDR3 extends over 17 amino acids. CDR1 and CDR2 from the germline V gene are MDHEN and SYDVKM. DNA for the CDR3: TGTGCCAGCAGTTTATCCCCCTTTAAATTTAGCAATCAGCCCCAGCATTTT. Protein sequence: CASSLSPFKFSNQPQHF.

The CDR3 sequence: CASSLIAGSGNTIYF. The CDR3 DNA follows: TGTGCCAGCAGCTTGATCGCAGGGTCTGGAAACACCATATATTTT. The chain is built from TRBV5-5 and TRBJ1-3, with D maybe TRBD1 (5 bases). Germline-derived CDR1 and CDR2 are SGHKS and YYEKEE (reference sequence). The CDR3 loop spans 15 amino acids. The V gene lost 1 base and the J gene lost 1 base, with 9 bases spanning the gap.

The rearrangement links TRBV20-1 to TRBJ1-6; 8 bases line up with TRBD1. J lost 16 bases, V lost 0 bases, and 2 bases had no gene match. Germline lookup yields CDR1 DFQATT and CDR2 SNEGSKA (reference sequence). CDR3 length equals 11 residues. CDR3: CSARDGQGLHF. In DNA, the CDR3 is TGCAGTGCTAGAGACGGACAGGGTCTCCACTTT.

Here the CDR3 DNA reads TGTGCCACCAGTGACCAAGACAGCCCCTTCTACAATGAGCAGTTCTTC. Amino acids: CATSDQDSPFYNEQFF. The V call is TRBV24-1, the J call TRBJ2-1; the D gene is possibly TRBD1 (5 bases). The CDR3 consists of 16 residues. The germline V gene has CDR1 KGHDR and CDR2 SFDVKD. Trimming removed 4 bases from V and 3 bases from J, with 15 bases in between.

The CDR3 spells CASSSTGGQGRTEAFF. CDR3 nucleotide sequence: TGTGCCAGCAGCTCAACAGGGGGCCAGGGACGAACTGAAGCTTTCTTT. The V and J genes are TRBV3-1 (or the pseudogene TRBV3-2) and TRBJ1-1; 9 bases fit TRBD1. V trimming: 5 bases; J trimming: 5 bases; junction bases outside the gene matches: 12. The germline CDR1 and CDR2 sequences are LGHDT and YNNKEL (reference sequence). This CDR3 contains 16 residues.